Listed below are T cell receptor beta chains from one sample, sequenced in a study of blood T cell repertoires in COVID-19. Profiling relied on immunoSEQ multiplex PCR, and the TCRdb table lists in-frame clones only, not all of them. The table shows hundreds of thousands of clones, with over 65% occurring only once. Sequencing used PBMCs or T cells enriched from blood (not recorded which). These receptors were collected from a woman aged 55-70 years who had recovered from COVID-19. CDR3s include the opening cysteine and the closing phenylalanine or tryptophan. The order of the fields is D gene, V gene, clone size, J gene, CDR3 DNA, CDR3 protein. D genes are given only for firm matches. Expanded clones get a size class; other rows say once, few or many, or leave the size out.

D gene: .
V gene: TRBV5-1
clone size: .
J gene: TRBJ1-3
CDR3 DNA: TGCGCCAGCAGCTTGGCGGCAGGCAGGTCTGGAAACACCATATATTTT
CDR3 protein: CASSLAAGRSGNTIYF

D gene: .
V gene: TRBV6-2/TRBV6-3
clone size: .
J gene: TRBJ2-7
CDR3 DNA: TGTGCCAGCAGTAAGGGGGCCTACGAGCAGTACTTC
CDR3 protein: CASSKGAYEQYF

D gene: .
V gene: TRBV28
clone size: .
J gene: TRBJ1-1
CDR3 DNA: TGTGCCAGCAGTTCCACATGGAACAGTGAAGCTTTCTTT
CDR3 protein: CASSSTWNSEAFF

D gene: .
V gene: TRBV7-8
clone size: .
J gene: TRBJ1-6
CDR3 DNA: TGTGCCAGCAGCCGGGAGGGGCGCGAATCACCCCTCCACTTT
CDR3 protein: CASSREGRESPLHF

D gene: TRBD1
V gene: TRBV10-3
clone size: .
J gene: TRBJ1-1
CDR3 DNA: TGTGCCACGGGACAGGGCACGAACACTGAAGCTTTCTTT
CDR3 protein: CATGQGTNTEAFF

D gene: .
V gene: TRBV29-1
clone size: .
J gene: TRBJ2-7
CDR3 DNA: TGCAGCGTTGGGGCGCAGCAAGGACTTTACGAGCAGTACTTC
CDR3 protein: CSVGAQQGLYEQYF

D gene: TRBD1
V gene: TRBV7-9
clone size: .
J gene: TRBJ1-2
CDR3 DNA: TGTGCCAGCAGCCTAGACCGGGACAGTAGCTATGGCTACACCTTC
CDR3 protein: CASSLDRDSSYGYTF

D gene: TRBD1
V gene: TRBV20-1
clone size: .
J gene: TRBJ1-1
CDR3 DNA: TGCAGTGCTACGTGGACAGGGGGAGCTTTCTTT
CDR3 protein: CSATWTGGAFF

D gene: .
V gene: TRBV29-1
clone size: once
J gene: TRBJ1-4
CDR3 DNA: TGCAGCGTTGTTGGAAGGGGGGAAAAACTGTTTTTT
CDR3 protein: CSVVGRGEKLFF

D gene: .
V gene: TRBV6-1
clone size: .
J gene: TRBJ1-1
CDR3 DNA: TGTGCCAGCAGTGAAGCCTTGAGACAGGAGAACACTGAAGCTTTCTTT
CDR3 protein: CASSEALRQENTEAFF

D gene: .
V gene: TRBV19
clone size: .
J gene: TRBJ2-7
CDR3 DNA: TGTGCCAGTACCCCTGGCCCCGGGGGTACCTACGAGCAGTACTTC
CDR3 protein: CASTPGPGGTYEQYF

D gene: .
V gene: TRBV6-5
clone size: .
J gene: TRBJ1-4
CDR3 DNA: TGTGCCAGCAGTTACCAATCATCATACAGCGGAGAACTGTTTTTT
CDR3 protein: CASSYQSSYSGELFF

D gene: .
V gene: TRBV23-1
clone size: .
J gene: TRBJ2-5
CDR3 DNA: TGCGCCAGCAGTCAATCCCCCCAGCAAGAGACCCAGTACTTC
CDR3 protein: CASSQSPQQETQYF

D gene: TRBD1
V gene: TRBV29-1
clone size: once
J gene: TRBJ1-2
CDR3 DNA: TGCAGCGTTAGACAGGGAGAAGGCTACACCTTC
CDR3 protein: CSVRQGEGYTF

D gene: .
V gene: TRBV6-2/TRBV6-3
clone size: .
J gene: TRBJ2-7
CDR3 DNA: TGTGCCAGCAGTTACATCTCAGGGATTACGAATGAGCAGTACTTC
CDR3 protein: CASSYISGITNEQYF

D gene: TRBD1
V gene: TRBV4-1
clone size: .
J gene: TRBJ1-5
CDR3 DNA: TGCGCCAGCTCGGACAGGTCGGGCAATCAGCCCCAGCATTTT
CDR3 protein: CASSDRSGNQPQHF

D gene: .
V gene: TRBV19
clone size: .
J gene: TRBJ1-5
CDR3 DNA: TGTGCCAGTACCTACAACCAGGGGTGGCTCAATCAGCCCCAGCATTTT
CDR3 protein: CASTYNQGWLNQPQHF

D gene: TRBD1
V gene: TRBV19
clone size: .
J gene: TRBJ1-2
CDR3 DNA: TGTGGCAGTAGGCCCCCCGGGACAGCCCATGGCTACACCTTC
CDR3 protein: CGSRPPGTAHGYTF

D gene: .
V gene: TRBV5-1
clone size: .
J gene: TRBJ2-5
CDR3 DNA: TGCGCCAGCACCGCGGTCCAGGGTCCACAAGAGACCCAGTACTTC
CDR3 protein: CASTAVQGPQETQYF

D gene: TRBD1
V gene: TRBV7-9
clone size: .
J gene: TRBJ2-6
CDR3 DNA: TGTGCCAGCACCGAAGGGACAGGGGGCTTTGGGGCCAACGTCCTGACTTTC
CDR3 protein: CASTEGTGGFGANVLTF

D gene: .
V gene: TRBV29-1
clone size: .
J gene: TRBJ1-2
CDR3 DNA: TGCAGCGCGGCAGGGGATTTTAACTATGGCTACACCTTC
CDR3 protein: CSAAGDFNYGYTF

D gene: TRBD1
V gene: TRBV4-3
clone size: .
J gene: TRBJ1-2
CDR3 DNA: TGCGCCAGCAGCCAAGATGGCGGGACAGCATTTAACTATGGCTACACCTTC
CDR3 protein: CASSQDGGTAFNYGYTF